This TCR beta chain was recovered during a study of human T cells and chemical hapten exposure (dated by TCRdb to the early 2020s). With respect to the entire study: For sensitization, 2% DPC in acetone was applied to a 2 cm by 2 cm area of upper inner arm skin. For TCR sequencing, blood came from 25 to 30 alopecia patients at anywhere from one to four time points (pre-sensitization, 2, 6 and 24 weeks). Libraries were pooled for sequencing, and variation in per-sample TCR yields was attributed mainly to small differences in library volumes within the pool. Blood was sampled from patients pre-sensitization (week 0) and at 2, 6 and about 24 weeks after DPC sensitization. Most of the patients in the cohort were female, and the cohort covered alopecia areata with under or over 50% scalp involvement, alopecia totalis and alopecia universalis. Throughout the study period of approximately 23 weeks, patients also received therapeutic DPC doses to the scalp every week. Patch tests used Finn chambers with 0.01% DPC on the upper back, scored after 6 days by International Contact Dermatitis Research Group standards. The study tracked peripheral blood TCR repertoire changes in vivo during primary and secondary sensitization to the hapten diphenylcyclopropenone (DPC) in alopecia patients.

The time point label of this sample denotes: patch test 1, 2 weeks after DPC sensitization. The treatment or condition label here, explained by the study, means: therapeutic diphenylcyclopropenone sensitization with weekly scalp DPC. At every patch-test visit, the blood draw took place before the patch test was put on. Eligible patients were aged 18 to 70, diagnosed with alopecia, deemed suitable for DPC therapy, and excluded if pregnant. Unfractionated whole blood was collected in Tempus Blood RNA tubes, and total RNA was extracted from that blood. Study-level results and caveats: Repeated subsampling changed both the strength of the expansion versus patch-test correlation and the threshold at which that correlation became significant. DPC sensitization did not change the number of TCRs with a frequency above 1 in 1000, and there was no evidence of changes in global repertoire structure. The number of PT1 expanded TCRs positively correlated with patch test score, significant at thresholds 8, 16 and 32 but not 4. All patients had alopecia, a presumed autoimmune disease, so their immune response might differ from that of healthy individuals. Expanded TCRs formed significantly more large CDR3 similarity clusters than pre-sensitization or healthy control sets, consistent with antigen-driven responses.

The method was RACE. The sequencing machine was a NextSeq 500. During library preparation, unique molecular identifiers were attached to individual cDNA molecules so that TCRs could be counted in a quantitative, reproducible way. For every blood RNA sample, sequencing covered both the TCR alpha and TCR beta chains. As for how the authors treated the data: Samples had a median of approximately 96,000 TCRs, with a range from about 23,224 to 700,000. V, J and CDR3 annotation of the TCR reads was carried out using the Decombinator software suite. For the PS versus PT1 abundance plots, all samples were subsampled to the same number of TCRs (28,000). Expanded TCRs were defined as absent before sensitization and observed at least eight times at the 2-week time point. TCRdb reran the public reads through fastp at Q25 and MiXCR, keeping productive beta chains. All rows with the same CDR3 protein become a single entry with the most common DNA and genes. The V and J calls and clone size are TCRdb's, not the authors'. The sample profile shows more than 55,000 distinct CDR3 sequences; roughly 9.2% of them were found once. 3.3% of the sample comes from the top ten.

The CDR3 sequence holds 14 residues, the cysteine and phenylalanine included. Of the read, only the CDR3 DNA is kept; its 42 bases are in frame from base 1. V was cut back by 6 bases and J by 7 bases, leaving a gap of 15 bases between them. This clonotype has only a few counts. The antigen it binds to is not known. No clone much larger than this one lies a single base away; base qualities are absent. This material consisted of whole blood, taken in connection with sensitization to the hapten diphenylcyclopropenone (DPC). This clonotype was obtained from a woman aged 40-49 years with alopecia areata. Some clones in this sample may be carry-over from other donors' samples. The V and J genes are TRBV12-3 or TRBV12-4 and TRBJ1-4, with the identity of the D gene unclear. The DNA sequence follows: TGTGCCAGCAGCCAGCGCTCGGTCTCTGAAAAACTGTTTTTT. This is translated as CASSQRSVSEKLFF.